These 21 T cell receptor beta chains were sequenced from one sample in a study of T-cell memory formation after mild COVID-19. Each CDR3 protein is one row after TCRdb ran MiXCR on the 5' RACE reads. The sample includes over 500,000 distinct CDR3 sequences, around a sixth of them seen just once. The specimen sequenced was PBMCs or a T cell subset sorted from them (not recorded which). The receptors derive from an adult woman who had mild COVID-19 (a few samples of this study predate the infection). Cell type and time point are not known.

This sequence joins TRBV29-1 and TRBJ1-2, with 9 bases identical to TRBD1. CDR1 and CDR2 from the germline V gene are SQVTM and ANQGSEA. The CDR3 loop spans 11 amino acids. With 5 bases clipped from V and 8 bases from J, the junction kept 3 bases outside the gene matches. The CDR3 DNA sequence: TGCAGCGTTACAGGGGGCGGCGGCTACACCTTC. Translating gives CSVTGGGGYTF.

The chain recombines TRBV29-1 with TRBJ2-7; 8 positions match TRBD2. The CDR3 length is 16 residues. Germline V gene sequence: CDR1 SQVTM, CDR2 ANQGSEA. The trim removed 4 bases at V and 4 bases at J, leaving 15 bases unmatched. CDR3 DNA sequence: TGCAGCGTTGCGGTCCCCTCAGCGGGGGCGACGTACGAGCAGTACTTC. Translating gives CSVAVPSAGATYEQYF.

The gene calls are TRBV5-1 and TRBJ2-3, with 13 nucleotides matching TRBD2. The J segment lost 3 bases and the V segment lost 4 bases, leaving 5 bases of the junction unmatched. The CDR3 covers 16 residues. From germline, CDR1 is SGHRS and CDR2 YFSETQ. In DNA, the CDR3 is TGCGCCAGCAGCCCGATACTAGCGGGAGGGACAGATACGCAGTATTTT. Translation gives CASSPILAGGTDTQYF.

In this sample, this clonotype turned up a few times. V usage is TRBV6-6 and J usage is TRBJ1-5; D is perhaps TRBD1 (5 bases). Per the germline V gene, CDR1 is MNHNY and CDR2 is SVGAGI (reference sequence). The V end lost 2 bases, the J end lost 2 bases, and 10 bases lay between the germline ends. The CDR3 covers 15 residues. CDR3 nucleotide sequence: TGTGCCAGCAGTTACGGGCAGGGTGGCAATCAGCCCCAGCATTTT. It is translated as CASSYGQGGNQPQHF.

The chain couples TRBV7-2 to TRBJ1-5; tentatively, D is TRBD1 (5 bases). CDR3 length equals 15 residues. Trimming removed 1 base from V and 4 bases from J, with 11 bases in between. CDR1 and CDR2 from the germline V gene are SGHTA and FQGNSA. CDR3 in amino acids: CASSLEPGYNQPQHF. The CDR3 DNA is TGTGCCAGCAGCTTAGAACCAGGGTATAATCAGCCCCAGCATTTT.

This chain uses TRBV7-9 with TRBJ2-7; 9 bases line up with TRBD1. CDR1 and CDR2 from the germline V gene are SEHNR and FQNEAQ (reference sequence). The CDR3 is 17 amino acids. V was clipped by 5 bases and J by 2 bases; unmatched bases: 13. As DNA, the CDR3 is TGTGCCAGCAGCATATGGGACAGGGCCGAAATACCCTACGAGCAGTACTTC. As protein: CASSIWDRAEIPYEQYF.

About this clonotype: Compared with germline, one end of the junction differs, possibly owing to a read error. This rearrangement joins TRBV4-3 to TRBJ1-1; the D is unclear. The CDR3 length is 13 residues. Germline CDR1 and CDR2: LGHNA and YSLEER. CDR3 coding DNA: TGCGCCAGCAGCCAAGAGAACCGACGTGAAACTTTCTTT. Translation: CASSQENRRETFF.

Of note for this clonotype: Mismatch with germline at one junction end may stem from a read error. In DNA form, the CDR3 reads TGCGCCAGCAGCCAAGATTGGCGGATGAGCACAGATACGCAGTATTTT. Translation: CASSQDWRMSTDTQYF. V gene TRBV4-2 combines with J gene TRBJ2-3; D ambiguous. CDR3 length: 16 amino acids. Germline V gives CDR1 LGHNA, CDR2 YNFKEQ.

A few counts support this clonotype. This rearrangement joins TRBV11-2 to TRBJ1-1; unclear D gene. The CDR3 is 11 residues long. CDR1 SGHAT and CDR2 FQNNGV come from the germline V gene. The ends were cut back, 5 bases at V and 3 bases at J, with 4 bases in the middle. The CDR3 reads CASSQHTEAFF. The CDR3 nucleotides read TGTGCCAGCAGCCAGCACACTGAAGCTTTCTTT. The variable domain in full, completed from reference TRBV11-2 and TRBJ1-1, reads EAGVAQSPRYKIIEKRQSVAFWCNPISGHATLYWYQQILGQGPKLLIQFQNNGVVDDSQLPKDRFSAERLKGVDSTLKIQPAKLEDSAVYLCASSQHTEAFFGQGTRLTVV.

Only one count was recorded for this clonotype. The rearrangement links TRBV4-2 to TRBJ2-5; possibly TRBD2 for D (5 bases). Trimming took 0 bases from V and 4 from J, leaving 24 bases between them. The CDR3 has 19 amino acids. Germline CDR1 and CDR2: LGHNA and YNFKEQ. CDR3 nucleotides: TGTGCCAGCAGCCAAGATTGGGAACTGGCGCGGGCCCAGCGAGAGACCCAGTACTTC. Its translation is CASSQDWELARAQRETQYF.

With regard to this clonotype: This may be a read error: a much more frequent sequence differs by one nucleotide. The chain employs TRBV9 and TRBJ1-4; D remains unclear. CDR1 is SGDLS, CDR2 YYNGEE, per germline. Trimming took 4 bases from V and 4 from J, leaving 8 bases between them. This CDR3 has 13 amino acids. The chain's CDR3 is CASSRRNNEKLFF. CDR3 bases: TGTGCCAGCAGCCGGCGGAATAATGAAAAACTGTTTTTT.

This clonotype has just a few counts. The chain has TRBV11-3 and TRBJ2-7; 8 bases are a match to TRBD1. The CDR3 totals 15 residues. V lost 5 bases to trimming and J lost 2 bases; unmatched junction nucleotides: 8. Germline V gene sequence: CDR1 SGHNT, CDR2 YENEEA. CDR3 protein: CASSGQGPRTYEQYF. The CDR3 DNA is TGTGCCAGCAGCGGACAGGGTCCGAGGACCTACGAGCAGTACTTC.

This chain links TRBV7-9 with TRBJ2-2; 9 bases fit TRBD1. V shed 7 bases and J 4 bases; nucleotides not matched to a gene: 10. The germline V gene encodes CDR1 SEHNR and CDR2 FQNEAQ (reference sequence). CDR3 length equals 16 residues. Written as DNA, the CDR3 is TGTGCCAGCAAAATTCCCGGGACAGGGATCACCGGGGAGCTGTTTTTT. Its protein is CASKIPGTGITGELFF.

This clonotype has just a few counts. The gene calls are TRBV7-2 and TRBJ2-1; D might be TRBD1 or TRBD2, each matching 5 bases. V lost 4 bases and J lost 16, with 20 bases in between. CDR1 is SGHTA, CDR2 FQGNSA, per germline. The CDR3 is 13 amino acids. CDR3: CASSSTGAPLPFF. Written as DNA, the CDR3 is TGTGCCAGCAGCTCAACCGGGGCCCCCCTCCCCTTCTTC.

This clonotype has a handful of counts. This sequence joins TRBV12-3 or TRBV12-4 and TRBJ1-5, with no clear D. CDR3 length: 10 amino acids. Trimming took 8 bases from V and 5 from J, leaving 4 bases between them. Written as DNA, the CDR3 is TGTGCCAGCTTGGATCAGCCCCAGCATTTT. Protein product: CASLDQPQHF.

V and J are TRBV12-5 and TRBJ2-3; 8 bases match TRBD2. Germline-derived CDR1 and CDR2 are LGHNT and FRNRAP. The CDR3 consists of 14 residues. After removal of 7 bases from V and 5 bases from J, the junction contained 8 bases not matched to a gene. CDR3 DNA: TGTGCTAGTGTGTGGCGGGAGGTGAAAGATACGCAGTATTTT. Translating gives CASVWREVKDTQYF.

At least ten counts were recorded for this clonotype. The genes are TRBV18 and TRBJ2-3, with D tentatively TRBD2 (5 bases). The V gene lost 8 bases and the J gene lost 5 bases, with 8 bases spanning the gap. This CDR3 spans 11 amino acids. Looked up from germline, CDR1 is KGHSH and CDR2 is LQKENI. The CDR3 here is CASAREDTQYF. The CDR3 DNA follows: TGTGCCAGCGCCCGGGAAGATACGCAGTATTTT.

About this clonotype: Just one base apart from a much larger clone, this may be a read error. The chain joins TRBV20-1 to TRBJ2-3; D may be TRBD1 or TRBD2 (5 bases each). Per the germline V gene, CDR1 is DFQATT and CDR2 is SNEGSKA (reference sequence). V dropped 2 bases and J dropped 1 base, with 16 bases sitting between them. This CDR3 comprises 16 residues. The CDR3 DNA reads as TGCAGTGCTAGAAATCTGCGGGTGGGGGGCACAGATACGCAGTATTTT. Translating it yields CSARNLRVGGTDTQYF.

This clonotype has a handful of counts. The CDR3 here is CASSLAPDVEQYF. The CDR3 nucleotides read TGTGCCAGCAGTTTAGCGCCAGATGTCGAGCAGTACTTC. The rearrangement links TRBV12-3 or TRBV12-4 to TRBJ2-7; D not certain. The V gene lost 0 bases and the J gene lost 6 bases, with 9 bases spanning the gap. CDR3 size: 13 residues.

This clonotype has more than one count but fewer than ten. The chain couples TRBV7-9 to TRBJ1-2; D uncertain. V shed 2 bases and J shed 6 bases, with 16 bases lying between them. The CDR3 has 15 amino acids. The germline CDR1 and CDR2 sequences are SEHNR and FQNEAQ (reference sequence). CDR3 region: CASSLIETPGDGYTF. Written as DNA, the CDR3 is TGTGCCAGCAGCTTAATTGAGACCCCCGGGGATGGCTACACCTTC.

This clonotype was detected a few times. The rearrangement links TRBV20-1 to TRBJ1-5; a weak D match, TRBD1 (6 bases). The CDR3 is 16 residues long. Germline loops: CDR1 DFQATT, CDR2 SNEGSKA (reference sequence). Trimming left V 1 base short and J 5 bases short, with 18 bases between. The CDR3 region is CSARVSTGLGDQPQHF. DNA of the CDR3: TGCAGTGCTAGAGTGTCGACAGGTTTAGGCGATCAGCCCCAGCATTTT.